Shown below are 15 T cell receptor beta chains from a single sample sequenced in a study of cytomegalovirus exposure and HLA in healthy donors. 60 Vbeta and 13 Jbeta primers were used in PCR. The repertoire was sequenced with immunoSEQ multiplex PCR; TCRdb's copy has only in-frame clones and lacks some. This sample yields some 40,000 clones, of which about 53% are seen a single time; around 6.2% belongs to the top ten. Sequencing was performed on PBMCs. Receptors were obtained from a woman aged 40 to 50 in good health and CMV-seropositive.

The CDR3: CASSEGTGNNEKLFF. In nucleotides, the CDR3 is TGTGCCAGCTCGGAAGGGACAGGGAATAATGAAAAACTGTTTTTT. V gene TRBV18 combines with J gene TRBJ1-4; 9 bases line up with TRBD1. CDR1 and CDR2 from the germline V gene are KGHSH and LQKENI. The CDR3 is 15 residues long. J gave up 4 bases and V 6 bases, and 6 bases lay outside the gene matches.

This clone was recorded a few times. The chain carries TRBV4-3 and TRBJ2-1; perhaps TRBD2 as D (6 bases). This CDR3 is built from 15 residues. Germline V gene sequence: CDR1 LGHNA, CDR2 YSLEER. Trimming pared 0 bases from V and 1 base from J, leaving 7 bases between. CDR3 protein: CASSQDAGSYNEQFF. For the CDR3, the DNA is TGCGCCAGCAGCCAAGATGCGGGATCCTACAATGAGCAGTTCTTC.

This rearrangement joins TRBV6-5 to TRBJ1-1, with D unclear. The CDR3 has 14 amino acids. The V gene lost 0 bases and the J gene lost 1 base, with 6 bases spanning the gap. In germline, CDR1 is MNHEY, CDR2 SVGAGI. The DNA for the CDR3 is TGTGCCAGCAGTTACTCGGGCAAGAACACTGAAGCTTTCTTT. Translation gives CASSYSGKNTEAFF.

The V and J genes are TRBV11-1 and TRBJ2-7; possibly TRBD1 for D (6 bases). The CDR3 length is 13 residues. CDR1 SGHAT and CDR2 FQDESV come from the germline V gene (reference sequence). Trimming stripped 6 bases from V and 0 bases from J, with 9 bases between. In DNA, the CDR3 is TGTGCCAGCAGGGAGGACAGCTCCTACGAGCAGTACTTC. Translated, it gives CASREDSSYEQYF. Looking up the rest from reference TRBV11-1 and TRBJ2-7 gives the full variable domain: EAEVAQSPRYKITEKSQAVAFWCDPISGHATLYWYRQILGQGPELLVQFQDESVVDDSQLPKDRFSAERLKGVDSTLKIQPAELGDSAMYLCASREDSSYEQYFGPGTRLTVT.

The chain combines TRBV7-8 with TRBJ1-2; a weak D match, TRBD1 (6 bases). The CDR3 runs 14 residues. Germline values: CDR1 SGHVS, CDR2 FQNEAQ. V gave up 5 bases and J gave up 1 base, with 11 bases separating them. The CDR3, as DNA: TGTGCCAGCAGCCCCCCACAGGGTAACTATGGCTACACCTTC. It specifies CASSPPQGNYGYTF.

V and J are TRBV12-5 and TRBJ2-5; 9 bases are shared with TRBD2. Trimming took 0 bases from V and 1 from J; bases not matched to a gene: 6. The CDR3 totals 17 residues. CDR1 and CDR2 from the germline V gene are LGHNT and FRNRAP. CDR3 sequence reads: CASGLVSLAGSQETQYF. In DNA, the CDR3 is TGTGCTAGTGGTTTGGTATCCCTAGCGGGGAGCCAAGAGACCCAGTACTTC.

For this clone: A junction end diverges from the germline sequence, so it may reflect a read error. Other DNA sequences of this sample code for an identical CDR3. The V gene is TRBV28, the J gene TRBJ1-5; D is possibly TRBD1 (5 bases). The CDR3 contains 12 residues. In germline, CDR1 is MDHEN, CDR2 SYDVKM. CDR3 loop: CASSSGTQDQHF. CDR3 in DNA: TGCGCCAGCAGTTCCGGGACTCAGGACCAGCATTTT.

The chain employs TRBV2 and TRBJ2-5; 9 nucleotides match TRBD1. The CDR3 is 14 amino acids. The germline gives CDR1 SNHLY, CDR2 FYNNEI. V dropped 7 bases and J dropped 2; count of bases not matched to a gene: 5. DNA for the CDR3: TGTGCCAGCAAAAACGGACAGGGGCAAGAGACCCAGTACTTC. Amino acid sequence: CASKNGQGQETQYF.

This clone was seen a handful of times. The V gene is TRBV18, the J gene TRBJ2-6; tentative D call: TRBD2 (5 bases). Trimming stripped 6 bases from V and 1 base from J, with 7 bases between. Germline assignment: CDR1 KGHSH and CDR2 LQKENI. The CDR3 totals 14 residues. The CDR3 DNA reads TGTGCCAGCTCCCGGGAATCTGGGGCCAACGTCCTGACTTTC. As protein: CASSRESGANVLTF.

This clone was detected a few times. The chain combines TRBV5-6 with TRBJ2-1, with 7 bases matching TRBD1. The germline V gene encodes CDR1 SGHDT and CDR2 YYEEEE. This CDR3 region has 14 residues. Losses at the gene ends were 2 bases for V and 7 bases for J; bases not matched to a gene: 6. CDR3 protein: CASSFGTGANEQFF. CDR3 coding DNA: TGTGCCAGCAGCTTCGGTACAGGGGCTAATGAGCAGTTCTTC.

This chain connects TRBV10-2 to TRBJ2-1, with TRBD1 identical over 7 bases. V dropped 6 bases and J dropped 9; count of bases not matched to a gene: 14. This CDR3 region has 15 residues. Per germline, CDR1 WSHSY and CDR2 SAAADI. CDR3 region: CASRKTGILAPEQFF. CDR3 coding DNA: TGCGCCAGCAGGAAGACAGGGATCCTTGCCCCTGAGCAGTTCTTC.

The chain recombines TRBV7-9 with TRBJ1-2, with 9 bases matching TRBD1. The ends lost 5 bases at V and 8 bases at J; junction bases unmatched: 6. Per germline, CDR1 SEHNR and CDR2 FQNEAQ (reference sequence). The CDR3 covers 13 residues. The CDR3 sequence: CASSPGQGEGYTF. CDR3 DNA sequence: TGTGCCAGCAGCCCGGGACAGGGAGAGGGCTACACCTTC.

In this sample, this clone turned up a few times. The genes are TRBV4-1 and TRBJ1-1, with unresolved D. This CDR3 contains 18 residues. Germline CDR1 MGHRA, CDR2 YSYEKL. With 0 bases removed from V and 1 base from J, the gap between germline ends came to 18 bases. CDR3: CASSQEGSIYIGNTEAFF. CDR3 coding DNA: TGCGCCAGCAGCCAAGAGGGCAGTATATACATTGGGAACACTGAAGCTTTCTTT.

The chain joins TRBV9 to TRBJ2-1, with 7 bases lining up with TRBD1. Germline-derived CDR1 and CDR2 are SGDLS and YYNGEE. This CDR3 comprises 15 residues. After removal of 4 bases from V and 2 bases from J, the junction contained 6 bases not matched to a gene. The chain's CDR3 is CASSLSGQTYNEQFF. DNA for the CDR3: TGTGCCAGCAGCCTCTCGGGACAGACCTACAATGAGCAGTTCTTC.

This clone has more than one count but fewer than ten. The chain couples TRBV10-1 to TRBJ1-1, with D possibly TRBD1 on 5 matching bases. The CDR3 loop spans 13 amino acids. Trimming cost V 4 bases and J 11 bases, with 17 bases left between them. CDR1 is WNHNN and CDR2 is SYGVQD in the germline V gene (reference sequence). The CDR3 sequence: CASSGSQGFGAFF. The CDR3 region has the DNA TGCGCCAGCAGTGGGAGCCAGGGCTTTGGGGCTTTCTTT.